The 15 T cell receptor beta chains in this list originate from one sample, sequenced in a study of T cell repertoires in cytomegalovirus infection. TCRdb processed the reads anew with MiXCR; each CDR3 protein has one entry. This sample carries around 440,000 distinct CDR3 sequences, 11% of them seen once, and the ten largest clones take roughly 10%. The sequenced material came from PBMCs. These receptors were obtained from a human donor in good health (CMV status not recorded). Some clones in this sample may be carry-over from other donors' samples.

Ten or more counts support this clonotype. The chain recombines TRBV7-9 with TRBJ1-3; a weak D match, TRBD1 (6 bases). Germline-derived CDR1 and CDR2 are SEHNR and FQNEAQ (reference sequence). Trimming removed 6 bases at V and 0 bases at J, with 15 bases between. This CDR3 contains 16 residues. CDR3 in DNA: TGTGCCAGCAGACCCGGGACACGGAACTCTGGAAACACCATATATTTT. Translating it yields CASRPGTRNSGNTIYF.

This clonotype was recorded a few times. The J gene is TRBJ1-1, the V gene TRBV5-4; 9 bases line up with TRBD1. CDR3 length: 15 amino acids. Germline V gene sequence: CDR1 SGHNT, CDR2 YYREEE (reference sequence). With 4 bases clipped from V and 2 bases from J, the junction kept 6 bases outside the gene matches. The CDR3 region has the DNA TGTGCCAGCAGCAAACGGGACAGGGCCAACACTGAAGCTTTCTTT. Amino acid sequence: CASSKRDRANTEAFF. Supplemented by reference TRBV5-4 and TRBJ1-1, the full variable domain reads ETGVTQSPTHLIKTRGQQVTLRCSSQSGHNTVSWYQQALGQGPQFIFQYYREEENGRGNFPPRFSGLQFPNYSSELNVNALELDDSALYLCASSKRDRANTEAFFGQGTRLTVV.

This clonotype was detected ten times or more. V usage is TRBV19 and J usage is TRBJ2-2; TRBD1 might be the D (5 bases). This CDR3 contains 13 residues. Trimming shortened V by 4 bases and J by 7 bases, and 10 bases separated the two germline ends. The V gene's germline CDR1 is LNHDA and CDR2 SQIVND (reference sequence). CDR3 residues: CASSTQGGGELFF. CDR3 DNA: TGTGCCAGTAGTACTCAGGGCGGCGGGGAGCTGTTTTTT.

This clonotype was recorded at least ten times. The genes are TRBV12-5 and TRBJ1-2, with D hard to call. This CDR3 has 13 amino acids. Germline CDR1 is LGHNT and CDR2 is FRNRAP. The V gene lost 0 bases and the J gene lost 2 bases, with 4 bases spanning the gap. In nucleotides, the CDR3 is TGTGCTAGTGGTTTGGTATGGAACTATGGCTACACCTTC. Amino acid sequence: CASGLVWNYGYTF.

As regards this clonotype: A much larger clone lies a single base off, so this may be a read error. This sequence joins TRBV10-3 and TRBJ2-6; D unresolved. Germline CDR1 ENHRY, CDR2 SYGVKD. This CDR3 is 16 amino acids long. The CDR3 region has the DNA TGTGCCATCAGTGAGCTGAGGTTCTCTGCGGCCAACGTCCTGACTTTC. The encoded protein is CAISELRFSAANVLTF.

This clonotype was recorded a few times. The rearrangement links TRBV30 to TRBJ2-2; the match to TRBD2 covers 7 bases. Germline CDR1 GTSNPN, CDR2 SVGIG (reference sequence). V trimming: 2 bases; J trimming: 5 bases; junction bases outside the gene matches: 5. The CDR3 is made up of 14 amino acids. The CDR3 DNA is TGTGCCTGGAGTCCCCTAGCGGTAACCGGGGAGCTGTTTTTT. It yields the protein CAWSPLAVTGELFF.

This clonotype was seen ten or more times. The chain uses TRBV7-2 and TRBJ2-7; TRBD2 is a possible D gene (5 bases). With 1 base removed from V and 1 base from J, the gap between germline ends came to 8 bases. The length of the CDR3 is 14 residues. Germline values: CDR1 SGHTA, CDR2 FQGNSA. CDR3 bases: TGTGCCAGCAGCTTAGTCAGGACTTCCTACGAGCAGTACTTC. This encodes CASSLVRTSYEQYF.

Many counts were recorded for this clonotype. The chain joins TRBV29-1 to TRBJ2-1; 12 bases are a match to TRBD2. The CDR3 has 16 amino acids. Germline-derived CDR1 and CDR2 are SQVTM and ANQGSEA. V lost 1 base, J lost 2 bases, and 3 bases stayed unmatched. The CDR3 here is CSVEGLAGVPYNEQFF. CDR3 sequence (DNA): TGCAGCGTTGAAGGACTAGCGGGAGTTCCCTACAATGAGCAGTTCTTC.

A remark on this clonotype: A much larger clone is a single base away; this may be a read error. The chain uses TRBV6-6 and TRBJ1-1, with no clear D. V was pared by 7 bases and J by 4 bases, with 7 bases between. The CDR3 is made up of 11 amino acids. Germline CDR1 is MNHNY and CDR2 is SVGAGI (reference sequence). The CDR3 DNA reads as TGTGCCAGCACCTGGACCACTGAAGCTTTCTTT. Protein sequence: CASTWTTEAFF.

J is TRBJ2-1 and V is TRBV20-1; 8 bases map to TRBD1. Trimming removed 1 base from V and 1 base from J; junction bases left unmatched: 3. Germline lookup yields CDR1 DFQATT and CDR2 SNEGSKA (reference sequence). The CDR3 has 15 residues. This CDR3 is CSARGTGSSYNEQFF. CDR3 nucleotides: TGCAGTGCTAGAGGGACAGGGAGTTCCTACAATGAGCAGTTCTTC.

This clonotype has ten or more counts. The V call is TRBV7-2, the J call TRBJ1-3; 8 bases are shared with TRBD1. CDR3 size: 16 residues. The ends lost 3 bases at V and 0 bases at J; junction bases unmatched: 4. Germline V gene lookup returns CDR1 SGHTA and CDR2 FQGNSA. The CDR3, as DNA: TGTGCCAGCAGCTTCGGGGACAGGATCTCTGGAAACACCATATATTTT. Amino acids: CASSFGDRISGNTIYF. The full variable domain, rest sourced from reference TRBV7-2 and TRBJ1-3, is GAGVSQSPSNKVTEKGKDVELRCDPISGHTALYWYRQSLGQGLEFLIYFQGNSAPDKSGLPSDRFSAERTGGSVSTLTIQRTQQEDSAVYLCASSFGDRISGNTIYFGEGSWLTVV.

The V call is TRBV9, the J call TRBJ2-1; unclear D gene. The CDR3 covers 12 residues. The V end was cut by 4 bases, the J end by 7 bases, with 9 bases between. Germline CDR1 is SGDLS and CDR2 is YYNGEE. The CDR3 loop is CASSTQVNEQFF. CDR3 bases: TGTGCCAGCAGCACTCAGGTGAATGAGCAGTTCTTC. Variable domain in full (rest from reference TRBV9 and TRBJ2-1): DSGVTQTPKHLITATGQRVTLRCSPRSGDLSVYWYQQSLDQGLQFLIQYYNGEERAKGNILERFSAQQFPDLHSELNLSSLELGDSALYFCASSTQVNEQFFGPGTRLTVL.

This clonotype has at least ten counts. The chain links TRBV12-3 or TRBV12-4 to TRBJ1-2; 9 bases are a match to TRBD1. V gave up 5 bases and J gave up 5 bases; unmatched junction bases: 3. CDR3 size: 13 residues. The CDR3: CASSQDRGYGYTF. The CDR3 DNA follows: TGTGCCAGCAGTCAGGACAGGGGATATGGCTACACCTTC.

This clonotype was recorded many times. This sequence joins TRBV28 and TRBJ1-2, with TRBD1 as a possible D gene (5 bases). Germline V gives CDR1 MDHEN, CDR2 SYDVKM. V lost 6 bases, J lost 4 bases, and 18 bases lay in between. CDR3 size: 15 residues. The CDR3 DNA reads as TGTGCCAGCAGGGTTACGGGATCCGGGGGCTATGGCTACACCTTC. Translation: CASRVTGSGGYGYTF.

Ten or more counts support this clonotype. The gene calls are TRBV7-2 and TRBJ2-1; unclear D gene. CDR3 length: 15 residues. CDR1 is SGHTA, CDR2 FQGNSA, per germline. The V end was cut by 5 bases, the J end by 0 bases, with 11 bases between. The CDR3 DNA sequence: TGTGCCAGCAGCGCAGACCCTAGCTCCTACAATGAGCAGTTCTTC. This translates into CASSADPSSYNEQFF.